The sequence of this T cell receptor (beta chain) was determined in a study of CD8+ T cells in alopecia areata. In each case, RNA was isolated and then reverse transcribed into cDNA as the sequencing template. TCRdb's copy holds only in-frame clones and misses some; the assay was immunoSEQ multiplex PCR. The sample lists about 140,000 clones, 86% occurring once. This clone appeared a few times. Its antigen remains unidentified. Study-level results: Clarity of TCR sharing across patients fell short of that in mice, possibly HLA-related. Lesional scalp, notably in alopecia totalis/universalis, had clonality above that of normal scalp. While tofacitinib was given, many expanded lesional clones persisted in scalp and blood. Scalp clonality dropped significantly under tofacitinib, as did expanded CD8+ top-100 clones.

Between the trimmed V and J ends, which lost 5 bases and 0 bases, there was a span of 11 bases. Looked up from germline, CDR1 is SQVTM and CDR2 is ANQGSEA. This CDR3 has 15 amino acids. As to treatment: oral pan-JAK inhibitor, 5-10 mg twice daily. The sequencing used CD8+ T cells sorted from blood, collected at week 4, from a patient treated with tofacitinib. The clonotype comes from a human donor with alopecia areata. This chain links TRBV29-1 with TRBJ2-6; perhaps D is TRBD1 or TRBD2 (5 bases each). In DNA, the CDR3 is TGCAGCGTTCTGGGACCTGACTCTGGGGCCAACGTCCTGACTTTC. Translating gives CSVLGPDSGANVLTF.